The following is a T cell receptor beta chain sequence with its context. This CDR3 contains 17 residues. Germline V CDR1 and CDR2: SGHRS, YFSETQ. V shed 4 bases, J shed 0 bases, and the junction held 3 bases outside the gene matches. TCRdb's table, derived via immunoSEQ multiplex PCR, lists solely in-frame clones and lacks some. This sample has roughly 110,000 clones, with 84% found just once. The data stem from a study of blood T cell repertoires in COVID-19. The receptor was isolated from a human donor in a cohort sampled during active COVID-19. The rearrangement joins TRBV5-1 to TRBJ2-2, with 13 bases fitting TRBD2. Sequenced: peripheral blood. The CDR3 sequence: CASSATSGRTNTGELFF. DNA for the CDR3: TGCGCCAGCAGCGCGACTAGCGGGAGGACGAACACCGGGGAGCTGTTTTTT.